The entry that follows covers one TCR beta chain sequence. The sample holds one count of this clone. The antigen this receptor binds is unknown. Base qualities are not at hand, and no much larger clone is one base apart. The data are from a study of OX40 agonist ivuxolimab in advanced cancers. Background for the entire study: The costimulatory receptor OX40 (CD134) was targeted by ivuxolimab, a fully human IgG2 agonistic monoclonal antibody. Intravenous ivuxolimab was administered to patients every 2 weeks at six dose levels: 0.01, 0.1, 0.3, 1.5, 3 and 10 mg/kg. Among the roughly 50 dose-escalation patients, around 19 had hepatocellular carcinoma, roughly 15 melanoma, 9 renal cell carcinoma and 9 head and neck cancer. In the dose-escalation cohort, more than 75% of patients were male, and the mean age was approximately 60 years, with a range of 23 to 79. Prior anti-PD-1, anti-PD-L1 or anti-CTLA-4 therapy was permitted, and checkpoint inhibitors had been received by less than 45% of dose-escalation patients. Three dose-escalation patients achieved partial responses, one with hepatocellular carcinoma and two with cutaneous melanoma. Peripheral TCRbeta sequencing aimed to test whether ivuxolimab altered TCR sequence diversity and caused clonal T-cell expansion. The paper describes the monotherapy dose-escalation part (N of about 52 patients) of the phase I trial of ivuxolimab. Beyond this particular receptor, the publication reports: Partial responders in the 0.1-3.0 mg/kg groups had among the lowest normalized peripheral clonal expansion, especially among CD8+ T cells. Antigen specificity was not determined for the clonally expanded peripheral T cells. On average, CD8+ T cells showed more expanded clones than CD4+ T cells after ivuxolimab. Clonal expansion of both CD4+ and CD8+ blood T cells was observed from baseline to week 6 at doses 0.1 to 3.0 mg/kg. Low levels of normalized T-cell clonal expansion were also shown by some nonresponding patients.

Patients with a history of autoimmune disease or receiving systemic immunosuppression were excluded from the trial. In every dose cohort, peripheral blood was drawn for TCR sequencing at baseline, cycle 4 day 1, and cycle 7 day 1. Samples were obtained from an open-label, multicenter, first-in-human phase I dose-escalation trial of ivuxolimab. Adults with locally advanced or metastatic melanoma, renal cell carcinoma, hepatocellular carcinoma or head and neck squamous cell carcinoma were enrolled in the trial. CD4+ and CD8+ T cells were sorted separately from peripheral blood before TCR sequencing. From the cysteine through the phenylalanine, the CDR3 covers 14 amino acids. The read is trimmed to its CDR3 DNA, 42 bases read in frame from base 1. CDR1 is given as SGHRS and CDR2 as YFSETQ, both from the germline V gene. V was cut back by 0 bases and J by 5 bases, leaving a gap of 11 bases between them.

To sequence the TCRbeta CDR3 region, genomic DNA was isolated from the sorted cells. The immunoSEQ Assay was used for sequencing of TCRbeta CDR3 regions. Entries here come from immuneACCESS through TCRdb and include only in-frame sequences with V and J called. Some clones fail to appear in such tables; in the studies checked, an unresolved V gene covers under half of the shortfall, and the cause of the remainder is unknown. The sample yields 80,000 to 100,000 clones; around 88% were counted once. The ten largest clones take up approximately 0.5% of the sample. Source: CD4+ or CD8+ T cells sorted from blood, taken in a trial of the OX40 agonist ivuxolimab. The clonotype was recovered from an adult with an advanced solid tumor such as melanoma, head and neck, liver or kidney cancer. Recombination connected TRBV5-1 to TRBJ1-1; a tentative D match to TRBD1 spans 5 bases. The CDR3 protein: CASSLAAGRTEAFF. The DNA sequence is given as TGCGCCAGCAGCTTGGCAGCAGGGAGAACTGAAGCTTTCTTT.